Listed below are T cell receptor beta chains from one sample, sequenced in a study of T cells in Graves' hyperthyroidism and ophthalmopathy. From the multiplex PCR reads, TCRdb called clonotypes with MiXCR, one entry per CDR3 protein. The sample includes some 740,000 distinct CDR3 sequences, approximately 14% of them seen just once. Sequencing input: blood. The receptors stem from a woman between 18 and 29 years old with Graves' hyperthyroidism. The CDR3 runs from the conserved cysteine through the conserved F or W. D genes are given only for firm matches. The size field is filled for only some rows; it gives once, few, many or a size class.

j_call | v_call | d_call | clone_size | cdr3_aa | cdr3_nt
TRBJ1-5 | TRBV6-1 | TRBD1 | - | CASRTGQGGSNQPQHF | TGTGCCAGCAGGACCGGACAGGGAGGTAGCAATCAGCCCCAGCATTTT
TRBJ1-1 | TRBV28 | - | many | CASKTTADTEAFF | TGTGCCAGCAAGACGACAGCGGACACTGAAGCTTTCTTT
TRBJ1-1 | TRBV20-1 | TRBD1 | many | CSAGTGGTEAFF | TGCAGTGCTGGAACAGGGGGCACTGAAGCTTTCTTT
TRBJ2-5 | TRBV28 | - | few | CASSKILTRESETQYF | TGTGCCAGCAGCAAGATACTGACGAGAGAGTCGGAGACCCAGTACTTC
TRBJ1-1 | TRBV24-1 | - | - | CATSDPGRPTEAFF | TGTGCCACCAGTGACCCTGGACGGCCCACTGAAGCTTTCTTT
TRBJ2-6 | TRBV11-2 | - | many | CASSLAGGTSGANVLTF | TGTGCCAGCAGCTTAGCCGGAGGAACCTCTGGGGCCAACGTCCTGACTTTC
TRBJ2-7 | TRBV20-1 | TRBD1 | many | CSAPDRKPPSYEQYF | TGCAGTGCCCCGGACAGGAAACCTCCCTCCTACGAGCAGTACTTC
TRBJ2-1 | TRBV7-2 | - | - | CASSLGGGLTYEQFF | TGTGCCAGCAGCTTGGGGGGCGGACTTACCTACGAGCAGTTCTTC
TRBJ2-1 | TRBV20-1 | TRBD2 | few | CSARDRGTSGRPYNEQFF | TGCAGTGCTAGAGATCGCGGGACTAGCGGGAGACCCTACAATGAGCAGTTCTTC
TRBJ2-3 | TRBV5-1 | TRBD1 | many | CASSRGQGAGTDTQYF | TGCGCCAGCAGCCGTGGACAGGGGGCGGGCACAGATACGCAGTATTTT
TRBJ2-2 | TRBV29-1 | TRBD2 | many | CSVRREGVTGELFF | TGCAGCGTTCGGCGGGAGGGCGTCACCGGGGAGCTGTTTTTT
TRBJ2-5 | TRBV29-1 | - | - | CSARFETQYF | TGCAGCGCCCGTTTTGAGACCCAGTACTTC
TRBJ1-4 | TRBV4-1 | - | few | CASSQGRARGQGKLFF | TGCGCCAGCAGCCAAGGAAGGGCAAGGGGCCAGGGAAAACTGTTTTTT
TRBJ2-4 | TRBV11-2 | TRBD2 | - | CASSLAGGGAAKNIQYF | TGTGCCAGCAGCTTGGCCGGGGGAGGGGCCGCCAAGAACATTCAGTACTTC
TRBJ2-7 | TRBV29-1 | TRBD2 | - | CSVENPSSGSYEQYF | TGCAGCGTTGAAAATCCCAGTAGCGGGAGCTACGAGCAGTACTTC
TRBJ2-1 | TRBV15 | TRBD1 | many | CATSRDRRDRMDNEQFF | TGTGCCACCAGCAGAGATCGCCGGGACAGGATGGACAATGAGCAGTTCTTC
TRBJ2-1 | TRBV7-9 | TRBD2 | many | CAEHKPLRELGNEQFF | TGTGCCGAACATAAACCCTTGCGGGAGCTAGGCAATGAGCAGTTCTTC
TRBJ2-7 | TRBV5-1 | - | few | CASSFRAAQQLWGEPTYEQYF | TGCGCCAGCAGCTTTAGGGCAGCCCAACAGCTTTGGGGAGAACCGACCTACGAGCAGTACTTC
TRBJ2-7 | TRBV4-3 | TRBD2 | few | CASSQQTSSSYEQYF | TGCGCCAGCAGCCAACAGACTAGCAGCTCCTACGAGCAGTACTTC
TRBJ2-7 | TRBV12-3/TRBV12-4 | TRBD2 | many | CASSFVDAGGSSRNEQYF | TGTGCCAGCAGTTTTGTCGATGCGGGCGGGAGTTCACGTAACGAGCAGTACTTC